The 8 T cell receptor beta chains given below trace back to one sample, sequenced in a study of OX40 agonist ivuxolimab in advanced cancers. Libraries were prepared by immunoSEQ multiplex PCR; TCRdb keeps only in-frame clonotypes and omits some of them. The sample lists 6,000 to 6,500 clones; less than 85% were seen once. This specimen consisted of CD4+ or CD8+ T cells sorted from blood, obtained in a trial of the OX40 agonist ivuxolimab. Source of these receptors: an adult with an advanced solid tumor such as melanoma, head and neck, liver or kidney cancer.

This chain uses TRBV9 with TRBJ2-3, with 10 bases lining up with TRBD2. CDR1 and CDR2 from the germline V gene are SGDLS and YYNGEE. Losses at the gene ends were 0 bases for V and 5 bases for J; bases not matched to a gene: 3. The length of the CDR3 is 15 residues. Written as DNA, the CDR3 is TGTGCCAGCAGCGTAGAGCGGGGGGGCAGAGATACGCAGTATTTT. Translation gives CASSVERGGRDTQYF.

This chain's CDR3 is CASTLGGAYGYTF. The CDR3 DNA follows: TGTGCCAGCACCCTGGGGGGGGCCTATGGCTACACCTTC. V gene TRBV6-6 combines with J gene TRBJ1-2; maybe TRBD1 (6 bases). The CDR3 is 13 residues long. Trimming removed 7 bases at V and 4 bases at J, with 13 bases between. The germline gives CDR1 MNHNY, CDR2 SVGAGI (reference sequence).

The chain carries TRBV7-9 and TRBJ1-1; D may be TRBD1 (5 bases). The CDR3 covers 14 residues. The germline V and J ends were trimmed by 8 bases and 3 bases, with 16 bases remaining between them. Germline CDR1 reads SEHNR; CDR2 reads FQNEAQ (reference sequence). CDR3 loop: CASRRGSGDTEAFF. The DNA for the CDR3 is TGTGCCAGCCGACGGGGGTCGGGTGACACTGAAGCTTTCTTT.

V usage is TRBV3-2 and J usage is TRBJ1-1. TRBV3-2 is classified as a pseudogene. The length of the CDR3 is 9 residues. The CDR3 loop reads CATNTEAFF. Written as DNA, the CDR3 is TGCGCGACCAACACTGAAGCTTTCTTT.

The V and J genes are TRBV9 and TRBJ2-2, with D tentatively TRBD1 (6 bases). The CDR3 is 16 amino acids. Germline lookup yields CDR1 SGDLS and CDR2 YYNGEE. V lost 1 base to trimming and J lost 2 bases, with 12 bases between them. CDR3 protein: CASSVRGNPNTGELFF. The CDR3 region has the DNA TGTGCCAGCAGCGTAAGGGGGAATCCCAACACCGGGGAGCTGTTTTTT.

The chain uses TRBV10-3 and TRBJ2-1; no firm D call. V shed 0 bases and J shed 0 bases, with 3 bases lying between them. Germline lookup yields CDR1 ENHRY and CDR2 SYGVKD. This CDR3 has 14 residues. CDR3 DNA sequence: TGTGCCATCAGTGAGTCTCACTCCTACAATGAGCAGTTCTTC. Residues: CAISESHSYNEQFF.

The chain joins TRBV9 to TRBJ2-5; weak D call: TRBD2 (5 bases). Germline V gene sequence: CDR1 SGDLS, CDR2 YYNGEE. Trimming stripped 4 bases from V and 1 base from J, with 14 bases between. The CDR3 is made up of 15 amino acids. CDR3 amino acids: CASSRSGRLQETQYF. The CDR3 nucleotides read TGTGCCAGCAGCCGCAGCGGTAGACTCCAAGAGACCCAGTACTTC.

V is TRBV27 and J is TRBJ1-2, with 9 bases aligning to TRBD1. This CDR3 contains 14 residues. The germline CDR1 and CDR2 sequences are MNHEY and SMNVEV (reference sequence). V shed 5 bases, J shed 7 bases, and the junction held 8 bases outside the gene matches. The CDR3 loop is CASSPYRGHGGYTF. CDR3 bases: TGTGCCAGCAGTCCGTACAGGGGGCATGGTGGCTACACCTTC.